This TCR beta chain was documented in a study of shared clonotypes between healthy human individuals. The overall study: Per donor, CD8 memory used one plate, CD8 naive used two, CD4 memory used three and CD4 naive used three.

J lost 5 bases, V lost 6 bases, and 10 bases had no gene match. CDR3 size: 16 residues. Germline V gene sequence: CDR1 LNHDA, CDR2 SQIVND (reference sequence). Cells designated naive CD8 were CD45RO-negative and were positively selected for CCR7, with terminally differentiated effector memory CD45RA+ cells excluded. TCRdb's copy holds only in-frame clones and misses some; the assay was immunoSEQ multiplex PCR. The sample has about 2.1 million clones; approximately 94% are singletons. This clone was recorded only once. Its antigen remains unknown. Findings of the study overall: Specimens sampled were limited to blood, with tissue repertoires likely differing. Among the subsets, naive ones generally showed larger estimated richness than memory ones. Limited genetic and exposure-history diversity came from having few donors.

The chain joins TRBV19 to TRBJ1-5; 10 bases match TRBD1. Sequencing was performed on naive CD8+ T cells from PBMCs. This clonotype was sampled from a man between 18 and 29 years old in good health. Some clones in this sample may be carry-over from other donors' samples. CDR3 amino acids: CASSIWDRGGDQPQHF. CDR3 coding DNA: TGTGCCAGTAGCATCTGGGACAGGGGAGGGGATCAGCCCCAGCATTTT.